These T cell receptor beta chains were read from a single sample in a study of T cell responses to AZD1222 COVID-19 vaccine. Repertoires were generated with immunoSEQ multiplex PCR, while TCRdb's copy carries only in-frame clones and drops some. The data hold around 50,000 clones, with about 81% observed a single time. Material: peripheral blood, obtained on day 0 of AZD1222 vaccination. Receptors were obtained from an adult in good health. Each CDR3 is given with its conserved first and last residue. The D gene is left open where the match is weak. Size is stated for part of the rows, as once, few or many counts, or as a class when the clone is expanded.

DNA	CDR3	D	J	V	size
TGTGCCACCAGTGCCTTAGCGGGGGGGACCTACAATGAGCAGTTCTTC	CATSALAGGTYNEQFF	TRBD2	TRBJ2-1	TRBV24-1	-
TGTGCCAGCAGCTTAGACTTCCGTGGCTACACCTTC	CASSLDFRGYTF	-	TRBJ1-2	TRBV11-2	-
TGTGCCAGTAGTATATTGCCTAATCAGCCCCAGCATTTT	CASSILPNQPQHF	-	TRBJ1-5	TRBV19	-
TGTGCCAGTAGTATGAGAGGTGGTAGCGTCAATGAGCAGTTCTTC	CASSMRGGSVNEQFF	-	TRBJ2-1	TRBV19	-
TGTGCCAGCGCGAGTTTCTCTTACAATGAGCAGTTCTTC	CASASFSYNEQFF	-	TRBJ2-1	TRBV2	-
TGTGCCAGCAGCGCGCCGGGACAGGGGGCTTCGGAGGCTGAAGCTTTCTTT	CASSAPGQGASEAEAFF	TRBD1	TRBJ1-1	TRBV5-6	-
TGTGCCAGTCTGACAGGTCCCGTCCAAGAGACCCAGTACTTC	CASLTGPVQETQYF	-	TRBJ2-5	TRBV2	once
TGTGCCAGCATGACTGGGCCGAACACCGGGGAGCTGTTTTTT	CASMTGPNTGELFF	-	TRBJ2-2	TRBV27	once
TGCGCCAGCAGCTTGGCGGGAGGCCCACAAGAGACCCAGTACTTC	CASSLAGGPQETQYF	TRBD2	TRBJ2-5	TRBV5-1	-
TGTGCCAGCAGTCCCCCGGGACTTGAAAAACTGTTTTTT	CASSPPGLEKLFF	-	TRBJ1-4	TRBV25-1	once
TGTGCCACCAGTGTTGGTGGCTCCTACAATGAGCAGTTCTTC	CATSVGGSYNEQFF	-	TRBJ2-1	TRBV24-1	-
TGTGCCAGCAGTCCAGGACAGGCCCGGGGCAATGAGCAGTTCTTC	CASSPGQARGNEQFF	TRBD1	TRBJ2-1	TRBV27	-
TGTGCCAGCAGCCCCGGTTCCAATTCACCCCTCCACTTT	CASSPGSNSPLHF	-	TRBJ1-6	TRBV7-3	once
TGTGCCAGCAGACAAAGCGGACAGAAAAACACCGGGGAGCTGTTTTTT	CASRQSGQKNTGELFF	-	TRBJ2-2	TRBV14	-
TGCGCCAGCAGCCAAGGTACGGGACAGGGGATTGCCGCTAATGAAAAACTGTTTTTT	CASSQGTGQGIAANEKLFF	TRBD1	TRBJ1-4	TRBV4-1	once
TGTGCCACCAGCAGGCCGGGACAGTTCAATTCACCCCTCCACTTT	CATSRPGQFNSPLHF	TRBD1	TRBJ1-6	TRBV15	-
TGTGCCAGCACACCCCAGGGGGCAACGAATCAGCCCCAGCATTTT	CASTPQGATNQPQHF	TRBD1	TRBJ1-5	TRBV6-6	-
TGCGCCAGCAGCCAAGATAAAACAGGAGGAAACACCATATATTTT	CASSQDKTGGNTIYF	-	TRBJ1-3	TRBV4-3	-
TGTGCCAGCAGCGCCCGGGGGGCAGGTGAAAAACTGTTTTTT	CASSARGAGEKLFF	-	TRBJ1-4	TRBV7-2	-
TGTGCCATCAGTAGGACAGGGAAAAGGGGGGGGCAGTACTTC	CAISRTGKRGGQYF	-	TRBJ2-7	TRBV10-3	-
-	CAWSVAGGASEFF	-	TRBJ2-1	TRBV30	-
TGTGCCAGTAGTATGCGGGGATGGGGAGATCAGCCCCAGCATTTT	CASSMRGWGDQPQHF	-	TRBJ1-5	TRBV19	-